The 28 T cell receptor beta chains below were found in one sample sequenced in a study of metastatic and nonmetastatic thyroid tumors. Nobody among the patients had been given any treatment before thyroid surgery. TCRdb re-called the PCR reads through MiXCR. The table shows about 30,000 clones, with about a tenth occurring only once. Sequenced sample: blood. The source of these receptors is a female donor with papillary thyroid cancer or a benign thyroid nodule (not recorded which). Some clones in this sample may be carry-over from other donors' samples.

This clone was seen many times. This rearrangement joins TRBV7-2 to TRBJ2-5; no firm D call. The CDR3 consists of 13 residues. Germline CDR1 reads SGHTA; CDR2 reads FQGNSA. V gave up 4 bases and J gave up 5 bases, with 11 bases separating them. The CDR3 sequence: CASSSYLEETQYF. Here the CDR3 DNA reads TGTGCCAGCAGCTCTTACCTAGAGGAGACCCAGTACTTC. Supplemented by reference TRBV7-2 and TRBJ2-5, the full variable domain reads GAGVSQSPSNKVTEKGKDVELRCDPISGHTALYWYRQSLGQGLEFLIYFQGNSAPDKSGLPSDRFSAERTGGSVSTLTIQRTQQEDSAVYLCASSSYLEETQYFGPGTRLLVL.

In its sample, this clone is medium-sized. The V gene is TRBV6-1, the J gene TRBJ1-5; the D is unclear. Germline V lookup: CDR1 MNHNS, CDR2 SASEGT. Trimming removed 0 bases at V and 3 bases at J, with 6 bases between. The CDR3 covers 14 residues. CDR3 residues: CASSEAGDNQPQHF. The CDR3 nucleotides read TGTGCCAGCAGTGAAGCGGGAGACAATCAGCCCCAGCATTTT.

This clone was detected ten times or more. CDR3 region: CATKTGFYGYTF. CDR3 coding DNA: TGTGCCACTAAAACCGGTTTTTATGGCTACACCTTC. The chain links TRBV6-1 to TRBJ1-2; D unresolved. Germline assignment: CDR1 MNHNS and CDR2 SASEGT. Trimming stripped 10 bases from V and 5 bases from J, with 14 bases between. The CDR3 has 12 residues.

This clone showed up many times. The V call is TRBV20-1, the J call TRBJ2-3; TRBD2 matches at 12 bases. Germline V gene lookup returns CDR1 DFQATT and CDR2 SNEGSKA (reference sequence). This CDR3 is built from 16 residues. V lost 5 bases and J lost 5; bases outside the gene matches: 11. The CDR3: CSAGNDRLAGVDTQYF. The CDR3 DNA is TGCAGTGCTGGCAACGACCGACTAGCGGGAGTAGATACGCAGTATTTT.

Ten or more counts support this clone. This chain connects TRBV12-3 or TRBV12-4 to TRBJ2-1; 10 bases map to TRBD2. V trimming: 4 bases; J trimming: 4 bases; junction bases outside the gene matches: 4. This CDR3 comprises 15 residues. The CDR3 spells CASSSRTSGYNEQFF. CDR3 bases: TGTGCCAGCAGTTCCCGGACTAGCGGTTACAATGAGCAGTTCTTC.

In its sample, this clone was seen many times. The chain links TRBV20-1 to TRBJ2-5; D remains ambiguous. With 6 bases removed from V and 6 bases from J, the gap between germline ends came to 8 bases. CDR3 length equals 10 residues. CDR1 is DFQATT and CDR2 is SNEGSKA in the germline V gene (reference sequence). The CDR3 DNA follows: TGCAGTGCGGTTGCTCAGACCCAGTACTTC. Translation: CSAVAQTQYF.

This clone was detected many times. This chain links TRBV6-2 or TRBV6-3 with TRBJ2-7; the match to TRBD2 covers 9 bases. CDR1 and CDR2 from the germline V gene are MNHEY and SVGEGT. Trimming at V came to 2 bases and at J to 1 base, leaving 3 bases not matched to a gene. There are 15 residues in the CDR3. The CDR3 bases are TGTGCCAGCAGTTACGCGCTAGCGGGGTCCTACGAGCAGTACTTC. This gives the protein CASSYALAGSYEQYF.

Many counts were recorded for this clone. One base away lies a much larger clone, so this may be a sequencing read error. The chain has TRBV15 and TRBJ2-7; D might be TRBD1 or TRBD2, each matching 6 bases. Germline V CDR1 and CDR2: LNHNV, YYDKDF (reference sequence). The V end was cut by 2 bases, the J end by 6 bases, with 11 bases between. The length of the CDR3 is 13 residues. CDR3 sequence reads: CATSRNRDCEQYF. The CDR3 DNA is TGTGCCACCAGCAGAAACAGGGACTGCGAGCAGTACTTC.

This clone has at least ten counts. CDR3 nucleotides: TGTGCCAGCAGCCTAGACCGGACTAGCGCGGCCAATGAGCAGTTCTTC. Amino acids: CASSLDRTSAANEQFF. V is TRBV9 and J is TRBJ2-1, with 9 bases lining up with TRBD2. This CDR3 is built from 16 residues. CDR1 is SGDLS, CDR2 YYNGEE, per germline. V trimming: 4 bases; J trimming: 6 bases; junction bases outside the gene matches: 11.

This clone was observed many times. The chain combines TRBV12-3 or TRBV12-4 with TRBJ2-3, with a weak D call TRBD2 (5 bases). Trimming pared 5 bases from V and 0 bases from J, leaving 15 bases between. This CDR3 is 16 amino acids long. As DNA, the CDR3 is TGTGCCAGCAGTCTTAGGACTGTCGTTAGCACAGATACGCAGTATTTT. Its protein is CASSLRTVVSTDTQYF.

Many counts were recorded for this clone. This chain connects TRBV27 to TRBJ2-6; D ambiguous. This CDR3 is built from 14 residues. Germline CDR1 and CDR2: MNHEY and SMNVEV (reference sequence). The germline V and J ends were trimmed by 8 bases and 0 bases, with 8 bases remaining between them. The CDR3 region has the DNA TGTGCCAGCCAACAGATCTCTGGGGCCAACGTCCTGACTTTC. This gives the protein CASQQISGANVLTF.

This clone was detected a few times. The chain has TRBV12-3 or TRBV12-4 and TRBJ1-1, with a possible D match to TRBD1 (5 bases). The CDR3 extends over 14 amino acids. Trimming stripped 3 bases from V and 1 base from J, with 9 bases between. CDR3 in DNA: TGTGCCAGCAGTTTCACGGACAAGAACACTGAAGCTTTCTTT. Encoded protein: CASSFTDKNTEAFF.

There are many counts of this clone. This chain uses TRBV20-1 with TRBJ2-3; 7 bases agree with TRBD2. The CDR3 loop spans 15 amino acids. V dropped 0 bases and J dropped 5; count of bases not matched to a gene: 8. Germline-derived CDR1 and CDR2 are DFQATT and SNEGSKA (reference sequence). For the CDR3, the DNA is TGCAGTGCTAGAGACTCGGGACTAACAAGAGATACGCAGTATTTT. As protein: CSARDSGLTRDTQYF.

This clone was recorded at least ten times. The chain carries TRBV5-1 and TRBJ2-2, with 8 positions matching TRBD1. Germline CDR1 reads SGHRS; CDR2 reads YFSETQ. Trimming cost V 4 bases and J 0 bases; bases outside gene matches: 2. This CDR3 contains 15 residues. CDR3 residues: CASSRDRSNTGELFF. DNA of the CDR3: TGCGCCAGCAGCCGGGACAGGTCGAACACCGGGGAGCTGTTTTTT.

This clone was counted between two and nine times. The chain has TRBV3-1 and TRBJ2-4; TRBD2 is a possible D gene (5 bases). The germline V gene has CDR1 LGHDT and CDR2 YNNKEL (reference sequence). The V gene lost 1 base and the J gene lost 2 bases, with 15 bases spanning the gap. This CDR3 is built from 17 residues. The CDR3 here is CASSQGVGRESKNIQYF. The CDR3, as DNA: TGTGCCAGCAGCCAAGGGGTAGGACGGGAATCCAAAAACATTCAGTACTTC. Full variable domain (remainder filled in from reference TRBV3-1 and TRBJ2-4): DTAVSQTPKYLVTQMGNDKSIKCEQNLGHDTMYWYKQDSKKFLKIMFSYNNKELIINETVPNRFSPKSPDKAHLNLHINSLELGDSAVYFCASSQGVGRESKNIQYFGAGTRLSVL.

This clone has at least ten counts. The rearrangement uses TRBV20-1 and TRBJ2-1, with 7 positions matching TRBD2. The CDR3 totals 16 residues. Germline values: CDR1 DFQATT, CDR2 SNEGSKA (reference sequence). The junction had 15 bases not matched to a gene; V was cut back by 0 bases and J by 10 bases. The CDR3 DNA reads as TGCAGTGCTAGAGATAATAGCGGGCCACTCTCAGGGGAGCAGTTCTTC. It codes for CSARDNSGPLSGEQFF.

There are many counts of this clone. V is TRBV20-1 and J is TRBJ2-7, with D possibly TRBD1 on 7 matching bases. V gave up 4 bases and J gave up 2 bases, with 27 bases separating them. The CDR3 length is 18 residues. Germline CDR1 reads DFQATT; CDR2 reads SNEGSKA (reference sequence). CDR3 coding DNA: TGCAGTGCTATCGACTCAGGGGGTTCCGGGACTGGCACCTACGAGCAGTACTTC. The encoded protein is CSAIDSGGSGTGTYEQYF.

The chain employs TRBV28 and TRBJ1-6, with unresolved D. The CDR3 loop spans 15 amino acids. Trimming cost V 0 bases and J 6 bases, with 9 bases left between them. Germline CDR1 MDHEN, CDR2 SYDVKM. The DNA of the CDR3 is TGTGCCAGCAGTTTATGGGCAGCAGCTAATTCACCCCTCCACTTT. Protein sequence: CASSLWAAANSPLHF.

This clone was seen many times. The chain recombines TRBV12-5 with TRBJ2-7, with 8 bases matching TRBD1. Germline assignment: CDR1 LGHNT and CDR2 FRNRAP. V dropped 4 bases and J dropped 2; count of bases not matched to a gene: 4. The CDR3 runs 14 residues. The CDR3 protein is CASGSGQGTYEQYF. The CDR3 nucleotides read TGTGCTAGTGGTTCCGGACAGGGTACCTACGAGCAGTACTTC.

There are many counts of this clone. The chain combines TRBV20-1 with TRBJ2-3; 15 bases match TRBD2. The ends lost 5 bases at V and 5 bases at J; junction bases unmatched: 2. CDR1 and CDR2 from the germline V gene are DFQATT and SNEGSKA (reference sequence). CDR3 size: 14 residues. CDR3 DNA sequence: TGCAGTGCTGGGACTAGCGGGAGGATAGATACGCAGTATTTT. This sequence encodes CSAGTSGRIDTQYF.

This clone appeared many times. The chain carries TRBV25-1 and TRBJ2-2, with 7 bases aligning to TRBD1. The CDR3 contains 16 residues. J gave up 0 bases and V 6 bases, and 7 bases lay outside the gene matches. Germline V CDR1 and CDR2: MGHDK, SYGVNS. The CDR3 region is CASRPFGQANTGELFF. The CDR3 nucleotides read TGTGCCAGCAGACCCTTCGGACAGGCGAACACCGGGGAGCTGTTTTTT.

This clone was seen at least ten times. This chain uses TRBV4-3 with TRBJ2-3, with D perhaps being TRBD1 or TRBD2 (5 bases each). Germline assignment: CDR1 LGHNA and CDR2 YSLEER. Trimming cost V 4 bases and J 3 bases, with 11 bases left between them. This CDR3 comprises 14 residues. Written as DNA, the CDR3 is TGCGCCAGCAGCCCTGGGGGTTGGACAGATACGCAGTATTTT. It codes for CASSPGGWTDTQYF.

This clone has ten or more counts. The chain recombines TRBV20-1 with TRBJ2-4; no definite D call. CDR3 size: 14 residues. V was shortened by 5 bases and J by 0 bases, with 11 bases between the two germline ends. In germline, CDR1 is DFQATT, CDR2 SNEGSKA (reference sequence). CDR3: CSAPSSLAKNIQYF. In nucleotides, the CDR3 is TGCAGTGCTCCGTCCAGCCTAGCCAAAAACATTCAGTACTTC.

In its sample, this clone was seen many times. A read error may explain this, as a much larger clone is one base away. Other DNA sequences in the same sample also yield this CDR3. The chain employs TRBV12-5 and TRBJ1-1; no clear D. Germline values: CDR1 LGHNT, CDR2 FRNRAP. The CDR3 extends over 13 amino acids. CDR3: CASGRGMNTEAFF. CDR3 bases: TGTGCTAGTGGGAGAGGGATGAACACTGAGGCTTTCTTT.

The table lists this clone with many counts. This rearrangement joins TRBV5-5 to TRBJ1-6; D gene unclear. V shed 3 bases and J shed 5 bases, with 9 bases lying between them. CDR1 is SGHKS and CDR2 is YYEKEE in the germline V gene (reference sequence). CDR3 size: 14 residues. The CDR3 nucleotides read TGTGCCAGCAGCTGGACGGCAAATAATTCACCCCTCCACTTT. Encoded protein: CASSWTANNSPLHF.

This clone was observed a few times. The sample contains more than one DNA sequence encoding this CDR3. V and J are TRBV9 and TRBJ1-5; D gene unclear. Per germline, CDR1 SGDLS and CDR2 YYNGEE. The CDR3 has 17 residues. V lost 2 bases and J lost 5, with 20 bases in between. CDR3 amino acids: CASSVMIGVCSDQPQHF. Here the CDR3 DNA reads TGTGCCAGCAGCGTCATGATAGGTGTTTGCTCTGATCAGCCCCAGCATTTT.

This clone was seen ten or more times. The chain couples TRBV25-1 to TRBJ1-1, with D perhaps TRBD1 (6 bases). The germline gives CDR1 MGHDK, CDR2 SYGVNS. Deletions cut 1 base from V and 5 bases from J, with 14 bases between. CDR3 length equals 15 residues. CDR3 region: CASSEFGGLHTEAFF. The CDR3 nucleotides read TGTGCCAGCAGTGAATTTGGGGGGCTACATACTGAAGCTTTCTTT.

This clone was seen at least ten times. The CDR3 reads CASSVARAGEDTGELFF. CDR3 in DNA: TGTGCCAGCAGCGTAGCCCGAGCAGGGGAGGACACCGGGGAGCTGTTTTTT. This sequence joins TRBV9 and TRBJ2-2, with D possibly being TRBD1 or TRBD2 (6 bases each). CDR3 size: 17 residues. V was pared by 0 bases and J by 3 bases, with 15 bases between. The V gene's germline CDR1 is SGDLS and CDR2 YYNGEE.